What follows are 3 T cell receptor beta chains derived from one specimen sequenced in a study of CD8+ T cells in alopecia areata. Once RNA had been extracted, it was reverse transcribed into cDNA to act as the sequencing template. Generated by immunoSEQ multiplex PCR, the TCRdb table keeps only in-frame clones and is missing some. In the table there are approximately 31,000 clones, approximately 80% of which are singletons. Sequencing input: NKG2D-low CD8+ T cells sorted from blood. These receptors came from a human donor with alopecia areata.

CDR3 loop: CASSQGQGEQFF. The CDR3 coding sequence is TGTGCCAGCAGCCAGGGACAGGGAGAGCAGTTCTTC. The chain links TRBV21-1 to TRBJ2-1; TRBD1 is taken as the D call from the table, unchecked against the DNA. TRBV21-1 is assigned pseudogene status. The CDR3 totals 12 residues.

This clone has a single count. The chain is built from TRBV27 and TRBJ2-1; tentative D call: TRBD2 (6 bases). The CDR3 sequence is 13 residues long. V was pared by 6 bases and J by 7 bases, with 13 bases between. Germline V gene lookup returns CDR1 MNHEY and CDR2 SMNVEV (reference sequence). In DNA, the CDR3 is TGTGCCAGCAGGGGACTCGGGACTAATGAGCAGTTCTTC. As protein: CASRGLGTNEQFF.

CDR3 bases: TGTGCCAGCAGTTACGACAACTCCTATGGCTACACCTTC. Its translation is CASSYDNSYGYTF. The rearrangement uses TRBV27 and TRBJ1-2; D call uncertain. V lost 4 bases, J lost 4 bases, and 10 bases lay in between. This CDR3 has 13 residues. Germline lookup yields CDR1 MNHEY and CDR2 SMNVEV (reference sequence).